The clone carrying this T cell receptor (beta chain) was detected only a few times. The sample belongs to a study of identical twins. The CDR3 totals 14 residues. V was pared by 9 bases and J by 5 bases, with 10 bases of the junction left unmatched. Germline CDR1 and CDR2: KGHDR and SFDVKD. Each CDR3 protein is one row after TCRdb ran MiXCR on the 5' RACE reads. This table holds a few hundred thousand distinct CDR3 sequences, 8% to 9% found once. These data were also filed under a second study, of yellow fever vaccine responses in identical twins.

Specimen: memory (CD45RO+) T cells sorted from blood. The V gene is TRBV24-1, the J gene TRBJ2-5; 8 bases are shared with TRBD2. The sequence was obtained from a young woman in good health. The CDR3 here is CATSRGGGVETQYF. For the CDR3, the DNA is TGTGCCACCTCCCGGGGGGGAGGCGTGGAGACCCAGTACTTC.